A single sample is the source of the 24 T cell receptor beta chains below, sequenced in a study of monozygotic twins with cystic fibrosis. Repertoires were generated with immunoSEQ multiplex PCR, while TCRdb's copy carries only in-frame clones and drops some. The sample includes about 20,000 clones, around 90% of them seen just once. The sequenced material came from blood. The receptors come from a girl aged 2-9 years with cystic fibrosis.

The chain couples TRBV7-2 to TRBJ2-5, with TRBD2 matching over 10 bases. Germline CDR1 SGHTA, CDR2 FQGNSA. The V gene end was trimmed by 2 bases and the J gene end by 4 bases; junction bases not matched to a gene: 4. CDR3 length equals 15 residues. The CDR3 DNA reads TGTGCCAGCAGCTTACCGGGACTAGCGAGAGAGACCCAGTACTTC. The encoded protein is CASSLPGLARETQYF.

V usage is TRBV7-2 and J usage is TRBJ1-1; maybe TRBD1 (5 bases). V dropped 6 bases and J dropped 2 bases, with 10 bases sitting between them. CDR1 is SGHTA and CDR2 is FQGNSA in the germline V gene. The CDR3 covers 13 residues. For the CDR3, the DNA is TGTGCCAGCAGTCAAACAGGTAACACTGAAGCTTTCTTT. It translates to CASSQTGNTEAFF.

The chain combines TRBV7-9 with TRBJ1-2; 9 positions agree with TRBD1. Trimming removed 4 bases from V and 6 bases from J; junction bases left unmatched: 6. CDR3 length: 14 amino acids. Germline assignment: CDR1 SEHNR and CDR2 FQNEAQ (reference sequence). CDR3 protein: CASSSSGTGHGYTF. CDR3 sequence (DNA): TGTGCCAGCAGCTCATCCGGGACAGGGCATGGCTACACCTTC. Looking up the rest from reference TRBV7-9 and TRBJ1-2 gives the full variable domain: DTGVSQNPRHKITKRGQNVTFRCDPISEHNRLYWYRQTLGQGPEFLTYFQNEAQLEKSRLLSDRFSAERPKGSFSTLEIQRTEQGDSAMYLCASSSSGTGHGYTFGSGTRLTVV.

This sequence joins TRBV29-1 and TRBJ1-2; the D gene is possibly TRBD1 (5 bases). The CDR3 extends over 12 amino acids. Germline V CDR1 and CDR2: SQVTM, ANQGSEA. Trimming stripped 3 bases from V and 2 bases from J, with 7 bases between. For the CDR3, the DNA is TGCAGCGTTGAGGGGGACAACTATGGCTACACCTTC. It is translated as CSVEGDNYGYTF.

The DNA for the CDR3 is TGTGCCAGCAGCTTGGAAACAGTGGCCACAGATACGCAGTATTTT. Protein: CASSLETVATDTQYF. J is TRBJ2-3 and V is TRBV5-6; D remains ambiguous. V shed 0 bases and J shed 2 bases, with 10 bases lying between them. Germline V gene data show CDR1 as SGHDT and CDR2 as YYEEEE. This CDR3 has 15 residues.

The genes are TRBV30 and TRBJ2-3; a possible D gene is TRBD1 (6 bases). Germline CDR1 and CDR2: GTSNPN and SVGIG (reference sequence). The CDR3 length is 14 residues. Trimming removed 2 bases at V and 3 bases at J, with 12 bases between. CDR3 loop: CAWSLRGTTDTQYF. DNA for the CDR3: TGTGCCTGGAGTCTTAGGGGGACAACAGATACGCAGTATTTT.

V usage is TRBV6-4 and J usage is TRBJ2-3, with a possible D match to TRBD1 (6 bases). The V and J ends lost 10 bases and 2 bases respectively, with 13 bases between them. The CDR3 totals 13 residues. Germline loops: CDR1 MRHNA, CDR2 SNTAGT. This CDR3 is CATAGQPTDTQYF. The CDR3, as DNA: TGTGCCACCGCCGGACAGCCCACAGATACGCAGTATTTT.

DNA of the CDR3: TGTGCCAGCAGCTTAGATCTTCCTAGCGGGGGCACAGATACGCAGTATTTT. It translates to CASSLDLPSGGTDTQYF. The gene calls are TRBV11-2 and TRBJ2-3; TRBD2 matches at 9 bases. From germline, CDR1 is SGHAT and CDR2 FQNNGV. Trimming removed 0 bases from V and 1 base from J; junction bases left unmatched: 5. The CDR3 has 17 residues. Variable domain in full (rest from reference TRBV11-2 and TRBJ2-3): EAGVAQSPRYKIIEKRQSVAFWCNPISGHATLYWYQQILGQGPKLLIQFQNNGVVDDSQLPKDRFSAERLKGVDSTLKIQPAKLEDSAVYLCASSLDLPSGGTDTQYFGPGTRLTVL.

This chain uses TRBV7-8 with TRBJ2-1, with D possibly TRBD1 on 6 matching bases. Germline V lookup: CDR1 SGHVS, CDR2 FQNEAQ. The CDR3 is 15 residues long. Trimming cost V 7 bases and J 4 bases, with 17 bases left between them. The CDR3 DNA reads TGTGCCAGCACCGTTAGGCAGGGGCCTTACAATGAGCAGTTCTTC. Its protein product is CASTVRQGPYNEQFF.

This chain links TRBV6-1 with TRBJ1-3, with TRBD1 as a possible D gene (5 bases). Per germline, CDR1 MNHNS and CDR2 SASEGT. CDR3 length: 14 amino acids. Trimming left V 1 base short and J 2 bases short, with 6 bases between. In DNA form, the CDR3 reads TGTGCCAGCAGTGAAGTGGGGGCTGGAAACACCATATATTTT. It codes for CASSEVGAGNTIYF.

This chain links TRBV11-3 with TRBJ2-1; D is undetermined. Trimming stripped 3 bases from V and 0 bases from J, with 9 bases between. CDR1 SGHNT and CDR2 YENEEA come from the germline V gene. The CDR3 length is 15 residues. The CDR3 loop is CASSLGRSSYNEQFF. CDR3 DNA sequence: TGTGCCAGCAGCTTGGGTCGGAGCTCCTACAATGAGCAGTTCTTC.

The chain carries TRBV19 and TRBJ2-7; D not resolved. The length of the CDR3 is 18 residues. The germline CDR1 and CDR2 sequences are LNHDA and SQIVND (reference sequence). V lost 1 base and J 6 bases, leaving 25 bases between the germline ends. The CDR3 protein is CASSIVSPQERFGCEQYF. CDR3 sequence (DNA): TGTGCCAGTAGTATAGTTTCCCCTCAGGAGCGATTTGGCTGCGAGCAGTACTTC.

This sequence joins TRBV7-2 and TRBJ2-7; D gene unclear. Per germline, CDR1 SGHTA and CDR2 FQGNSA. The CDR3 has 12 residues. Trimming cost V 7 bases and J 7 bases, with 14 bases left between them. This CDR3 is CASIAATGEQYF. CDR3 DNA sequence: TGTGCCAGCATCGCAGCTACGGGTGAGCAGTACTTC.

This clone appeared a few times. This CDR3 is CASSQYTSNQPQHF. CDR3 bases: TGCGCCAGCAGCCAATACACCTCCAATCAGCCCCAGCATTTT. The rearrangement uses TRBV4-1 and TRBJ1-5; D not certain. CDR3 length equals 14 residues. Deletions cut 2 bases from V and 3 bases from J, with 8 bases between. Germline values: CDR1 MGHRA, CDR2 YSYEKL.

The chain links TRBV4-1 to TRBJ2-5; the match to TRBD2 covers 9 bases. The CDR3 spans 17 residues. Germline CDR1 is MGHRA and CDR2 is YSYEKL. V lost 5 bases, J lost 5 bases, and 15 bases stayed unmatched. CDR3 sequence: CASSGEGGRGPGETQYF. CDR3 DNA: TGCGCCAGCAGCGGAGAAGGCGGGAGGGGGCCTGGGGAGACCCAGTACTTC.

This clone was recorded once. This chain uses TRBV7-2 with TRBJ2-3; D is unclear. In germline, CDR1 is SGHTA, CDR2 FQGNSA. The CDR3 is 16 residues long. Trimming took 0 bases from V and 0 from J, leaving 10 bases between them. Here the CDR3 DNA reads TGTGCCAGCAGCTTAGCCTTGGTCAGGAGCACAGATACGCAGTATTTT. Translation gives CASSLALVRSTDTQYF. Full variable domain (missing parts from reference TRBV7-2 and TRBJ2-3): GAGVSQSPSNKVTEKGKDVELRCDPISGHTALYWYRQSLGQGLEFLIYFQGNSAPDKSGLPSDRFSAERTGGSVSTLTIQRTQQEDSAVYLCASSLALVRSTDTQYFGPGTRLTVL.

Here the CDR3 DNA reads TGTGCCAGCAGCCTAGGGACAGGGAGGGGTGAAGCTTTCTTT. Translated: CASSLGTGRGEAFF. The chain links TRBV5-5 to TRBJ1-1; TRBD1 matches at 9 bases. The CDR3 extends over 14 amino acids. Per the germline V gene, CDR1 is SGHKS and CDR2 is YYEKEE (reference sequence). The V gene end was trimmed by 4 bases and the J gene end by 7 bases; junction bases not matched to a gene: 8.

The chain couples TRBV9 to TRBJ1-2; TRBD1 is a possible D gene (6 bases). Germline V gene lookup returns CDR1 SGDLS and CDR2 YYNGEE. The CDR3 spans 15 residues. Deletions cut 0 bases from V and 8 bases from J, with 17 bases between. CDR3 DNA sequence: TGTGCCAGCAGCGTAGAAGCAGGGGTGGATCGAGGCTACACCTTC. Amino acids: CASSVEAGVDRGYTF.

Here the CDR3 reads CASSISEHSGNTIYF. The CDR3 DNA reads TGTGCCAGTAGTATTTCGGAGCACTCTGGAAACACCATATATTTT. The chain couples TRBV19 to TRBJ1-3; D not certain. The CDR3 runs to 15 residues. Germline values: CDR1 LNHDA, CDR2 SQIVND (reference sequence). V was clipped by 3 bases and J by 0 bases, with 9 bases between them.

This chain links TRBV6-6 with TRBJ1-2, with a possible D match to TRBD1 (5 bases). V was cut by 0 bases and J by 0 bases, with 11 bases left in between. Germline loops: CDR1 MNHNY, CDR2 SVGAGI (reference sequence). The CDR3 is 16 amino acids. The chain's CDR3 is CASSYSLDRTNYGYTF. The CDR3, as DNA: TGTGCCAGCAGTTACTCCTTAGACAGAACTAACTATGGCTACACCTTC.

This rearrangement joins TRBV18 to TRBJ2-1; no firm D call. The CDR3 sequence is 16 residues long. The V gene lost 3 bases and the J gene lost 1 base, with 13 bases spanning the gap. Germline V gene lookup returns CDR1 KGHSH and CDR2 LQKENI. The DNA of the CDR3 is TGTGCCAGCTCACCGTTGGGCAGCTTATCCTACAATGAGCAGTTCTTC. This encodes CASSPLGSLSYNEQFF.

This rearrangement joins TRBV28 to TRBJ1-2; 7 positions agree with TRBD1. In germline, CDR1 is MDHEN, CDR2 SYDVKM. CDR3 length: 14 amino acids. J gave up 4 bases and V 5 bases, and 7 bases lay outside the gene matches. DNA of the CDR3: TGTGCCAGCAGTGGGACAGAGCTAATCTATGGCTACACCTTC. This sequence encodes CASSGTELIYGYTF.

The chain couples TRBV2 to TRBJ1-1; D is unclear. The V end lost 6 bases, the J end lost 1 base, and 6 bases lay between the germline ends. From germline, CDR1 is SNHLY and CDR2 FYNNEI. The CDR3 totals 12 residues. The CDR3 region is CASREGNTEAFF. The CDR3 nucleotides read TGTGCCAGCAGGGAGGGGAACACTGAAGCTTTCTTT.

This clone came up a few times. The chain combines TRBV28 with TRBJ1-1; D perhaps matches TRBD1 (5 bases). The CDR3 runs to 15 residues. In germline, CDR1 is MDHEN, CDR2 SYDVKM. V was trimmed by 5 bases and J by 4 bases, leaving 17 bases between them. CDR3 nucleotide sequence: TGTGCCAGCAGTCCCCCACAGGTGGTGGGCACTGAAGCTTTCTTT. It yields the protein CASSPPQVVGTEAFF.